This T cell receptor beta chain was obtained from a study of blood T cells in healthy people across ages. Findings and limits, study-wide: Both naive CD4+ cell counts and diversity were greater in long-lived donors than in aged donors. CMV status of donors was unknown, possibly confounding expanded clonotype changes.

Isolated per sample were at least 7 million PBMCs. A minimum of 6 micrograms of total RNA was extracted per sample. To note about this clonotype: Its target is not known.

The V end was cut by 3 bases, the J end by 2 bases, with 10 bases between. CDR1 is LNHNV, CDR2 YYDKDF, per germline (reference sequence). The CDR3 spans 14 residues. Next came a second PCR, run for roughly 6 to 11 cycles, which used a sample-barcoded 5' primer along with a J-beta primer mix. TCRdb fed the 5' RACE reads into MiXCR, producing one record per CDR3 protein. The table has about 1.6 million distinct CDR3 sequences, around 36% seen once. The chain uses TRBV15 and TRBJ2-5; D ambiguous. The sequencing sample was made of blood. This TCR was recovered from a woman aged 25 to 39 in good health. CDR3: CATSRYSDQETQYF. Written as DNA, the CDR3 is TGTGCCACCAGCAGGTACAGCGATCAAGAGACCCAGTACTTC.